This TCR beta chain was sequenced during a study of T-cell memory formation after mild COVID-19. This clonotype has more than one count but fewer than ten. What it binds is unknown. Findings and limits, study-wide: The CD4+ clones that contracted clustered mainly within CM and EM, and the CD8+ clones concentrated in EMRA.

In TCRdb, the 5' RACE reads were re-called with MiXCR into one record per CDR3 protein. This sample has 500,000 to 600,000 distinct CDR3 sequences, with about a sixth found just once. This CDR3 is 12 amino acids long. Germline CDR1 reads SEHNR; CDR2 reads FQNEAQ (reference sequence). With 7 bases removed from V and 6 bases from J, the gap between germline ends came to 13 bases. The origin of this receptor is an adult woman who had mild COVID-19 (a few samples of this study predate the infection). Cell type and time point are not known. The chain combines TRBV7-9 with TRBJ2-7; D gene unclear. The source material was PBMCs or a T cell subset sorted from them (not recorded which). The CDR3: CASTTGNGEQYF. For the CDR3, the DNA is TGTGCCAGCACGACTGGGAACGGCGAGCAGTACTTC.